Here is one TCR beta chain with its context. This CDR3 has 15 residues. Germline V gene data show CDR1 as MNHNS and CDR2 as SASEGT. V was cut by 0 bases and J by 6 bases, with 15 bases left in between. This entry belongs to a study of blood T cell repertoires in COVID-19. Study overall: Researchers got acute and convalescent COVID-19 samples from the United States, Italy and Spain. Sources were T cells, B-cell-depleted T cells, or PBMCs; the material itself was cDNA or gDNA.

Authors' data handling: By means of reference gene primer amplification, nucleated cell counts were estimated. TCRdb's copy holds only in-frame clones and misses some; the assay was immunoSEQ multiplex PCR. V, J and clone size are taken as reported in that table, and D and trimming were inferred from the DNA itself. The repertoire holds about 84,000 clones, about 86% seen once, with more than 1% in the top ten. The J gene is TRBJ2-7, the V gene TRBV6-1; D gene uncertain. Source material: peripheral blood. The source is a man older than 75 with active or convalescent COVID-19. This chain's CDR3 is CASSEAGIQAREQYF. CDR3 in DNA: TGTGCCAGCAGTGAAGCGGGCATCCAGGCGCGCGAGCAGTACTTC.